This section outlines one TCR beta chain sequence together with its context. Antigen specificity is unknown. This sample was taken from a study of cytomegalovirus exposure and HLA in healthy donors. Study conclusions and caveats: Some TCR beta chains (164 of them) were listed as cytomegalovirus-associated.

Primers for the PCR totalled 60 Vbeta and 13 Jbeta. This table comes from immunoSEQ multiplex PCR, and its TCRdb copy is limited to in-frame clones, with some not included. This sample has about 120,000 clones, with 8.5% to 9% found just once. Looked up from germline, CDR1 is KGHSH and CDR2 is LQKENI. The CDR3 is made up of 15 amino acids. V gave up 2 bases and J gave up 2 bases; unmatched junction bases: 3. This rearrangement joins TRBV18 to TRBJ1-2, with 9 bases aligning to TRBD1. The sequencing sample was made of PBMCs. The TCR originated in a woman in her thirties or forties in good health and CMV-seropositive. The DNA of the CDR3 is TGTGCCAGCTCACCAAGGACAGGGGAGAACTATGGCTACACCTTC. Translation: CASSPRTGENYGYTF. Based on the CDR3 plus reference TRBV18 and TRBJ1-2, the full variable domain is NAGVMQNPRHLVRRRGQEARLRCSPMKGHSHVYWYRQLPEEGLKFMVYLQKENIIDESGMPKERFSAEFPKEGPSILRIQQVVRGDSAAYFCASSPRTGENYGYTFGSGTRLTVV.